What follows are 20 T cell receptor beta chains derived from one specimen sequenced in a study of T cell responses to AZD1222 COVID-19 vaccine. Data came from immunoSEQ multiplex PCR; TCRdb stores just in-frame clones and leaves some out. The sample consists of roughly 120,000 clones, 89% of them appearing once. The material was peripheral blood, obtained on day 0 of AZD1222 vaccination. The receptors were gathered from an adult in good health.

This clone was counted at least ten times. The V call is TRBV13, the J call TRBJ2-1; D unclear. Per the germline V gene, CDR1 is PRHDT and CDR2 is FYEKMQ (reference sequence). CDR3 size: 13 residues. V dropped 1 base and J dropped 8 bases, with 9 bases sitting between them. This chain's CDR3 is CASSLVLWDEQFF. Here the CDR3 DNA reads TGTGCCAGCAGCTTAGTTCTTTGGGATGAGCAGTTCTTC.

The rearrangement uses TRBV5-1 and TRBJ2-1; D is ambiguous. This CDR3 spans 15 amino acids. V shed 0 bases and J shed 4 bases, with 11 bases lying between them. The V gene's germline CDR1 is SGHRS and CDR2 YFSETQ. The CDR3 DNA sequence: TGCGCCAGCAGCTTGGCCCGCGGCTCTTACAATGAGCAGTTCTTC. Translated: CASSLARGSYNEQFF. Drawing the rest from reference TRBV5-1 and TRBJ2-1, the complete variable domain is KAGVTQTPRYLIKTRGQQVTLSCSPISGHRSVSWYQQTPGQGLQFLFEYFSETQRNKGNFPGRFSGRQFSNSRSEMNVSTLELGDSALYLCASSLARGSYNEQFFGPGTRLTVL.

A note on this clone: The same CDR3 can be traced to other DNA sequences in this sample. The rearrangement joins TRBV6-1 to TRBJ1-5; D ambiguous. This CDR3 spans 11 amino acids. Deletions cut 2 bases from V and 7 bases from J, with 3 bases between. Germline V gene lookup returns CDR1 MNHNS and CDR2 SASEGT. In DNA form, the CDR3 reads TGTGCCAGCAGTGAATTCCAGCCCCAGCATTTT. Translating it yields CASSEFQPQHF.

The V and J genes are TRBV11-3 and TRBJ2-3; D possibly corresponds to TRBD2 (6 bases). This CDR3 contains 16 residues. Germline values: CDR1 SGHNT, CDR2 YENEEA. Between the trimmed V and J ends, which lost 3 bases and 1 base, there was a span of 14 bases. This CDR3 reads CASSFPVGGRTDTQYF. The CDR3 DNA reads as TGTGCCAGCAGCTTCCCGGTGGGAGGCCGCACAGATACGCAGTATTTT.

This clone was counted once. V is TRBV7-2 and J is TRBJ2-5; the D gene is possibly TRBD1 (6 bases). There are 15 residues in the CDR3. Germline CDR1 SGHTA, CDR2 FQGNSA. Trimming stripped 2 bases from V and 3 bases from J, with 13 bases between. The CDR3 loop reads CASSLYTRTEETQYF. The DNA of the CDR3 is TGTGCCAGCAGCTTATACACCCGGACAGAAGAGACCCAGTACTTC. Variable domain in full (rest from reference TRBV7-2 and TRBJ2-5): GAGVSQSPSNKVTEKGKDVELRCDPISGHTALYWYRQSLGQGLEFLIYFQGNSAPDKSGLPSDRFSAERTGGSVSTLTIQRTQQEDSAVYLCASSLYTRTEETQYFGPGTRLLVL.

The CDR3 region is CASSVRQSYNEQFF. In nucleotides, the CDR3 is TGTGCCAGCAGTGTGCGCCAGTCCTACAATGAGCAGTTCTTC. The rearrangement uses TRBV2 and TRBJ2-1; D uncertain. The germline CDR1 and CDR2 sequences are SNHLY and FYNNEI. Trimming left V 4 bases short and J 1 base short, with 8 bases between. The CDR3 covers 14 residues.

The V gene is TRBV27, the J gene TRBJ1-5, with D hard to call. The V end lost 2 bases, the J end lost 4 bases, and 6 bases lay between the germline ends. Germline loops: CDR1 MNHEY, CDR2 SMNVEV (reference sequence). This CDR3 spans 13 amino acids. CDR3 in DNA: TGTGCCAGCAGTTTACGAGATAATCAGCCCCAGCATTTT. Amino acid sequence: CASSLRDNQPQHF.

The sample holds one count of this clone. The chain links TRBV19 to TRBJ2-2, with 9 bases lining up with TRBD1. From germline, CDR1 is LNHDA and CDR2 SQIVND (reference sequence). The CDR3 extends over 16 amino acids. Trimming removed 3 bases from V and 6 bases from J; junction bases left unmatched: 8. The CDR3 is CASSITWDRVSGELFF. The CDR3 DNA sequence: TGTGCCAGTAGTATCACCTGGGACAGGGTCTCCGGGGAGCTGTTTTTT.

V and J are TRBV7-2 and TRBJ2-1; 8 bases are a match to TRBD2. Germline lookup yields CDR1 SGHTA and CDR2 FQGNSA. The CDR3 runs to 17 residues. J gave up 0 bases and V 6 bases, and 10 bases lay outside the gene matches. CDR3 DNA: TGTGCCAGCAGACGAGTCGGGGGGACTAGCTCCTACAATGAGCAGTTCTTC. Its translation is CASRRVGGTSSYNEQFF.

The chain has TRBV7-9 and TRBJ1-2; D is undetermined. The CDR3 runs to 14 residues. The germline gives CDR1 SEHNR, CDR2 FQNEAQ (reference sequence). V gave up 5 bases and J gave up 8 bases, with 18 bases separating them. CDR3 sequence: CASSTERDSLGYTF. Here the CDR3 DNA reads TGTGCCAGCAGCACCGAACGGGATTCCTTGGGCTACACCTTC.

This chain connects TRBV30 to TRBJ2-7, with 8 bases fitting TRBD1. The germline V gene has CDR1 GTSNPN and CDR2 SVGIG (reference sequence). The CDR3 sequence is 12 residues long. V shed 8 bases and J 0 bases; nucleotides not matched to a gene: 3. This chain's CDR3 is CALTGDSYEQYF. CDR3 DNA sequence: TGTGCCCTGACAGGGGACTCCTACGAGCAGTACTTC.

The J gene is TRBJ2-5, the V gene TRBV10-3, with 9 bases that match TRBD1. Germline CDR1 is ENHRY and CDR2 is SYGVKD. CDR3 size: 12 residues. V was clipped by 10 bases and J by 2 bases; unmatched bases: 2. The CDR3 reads CATGQGQETQYF. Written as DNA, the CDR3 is TGTGCCACCGGACAGGGGCAAGAGACCCAGTACTTC.

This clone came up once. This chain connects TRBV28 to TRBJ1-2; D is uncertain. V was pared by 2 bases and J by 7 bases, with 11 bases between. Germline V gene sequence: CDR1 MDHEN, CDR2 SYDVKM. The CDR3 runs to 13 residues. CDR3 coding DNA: TGTGCCAGCAGTTTAGGGGTTCGGAGTGGCTACACCTTC. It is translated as CASSLGVRSGYTF.

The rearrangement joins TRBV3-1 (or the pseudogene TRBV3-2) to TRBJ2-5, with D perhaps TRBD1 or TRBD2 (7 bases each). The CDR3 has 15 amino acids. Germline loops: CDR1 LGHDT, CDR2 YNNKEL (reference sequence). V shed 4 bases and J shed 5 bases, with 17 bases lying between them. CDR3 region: CASSRGEGAEETQYF. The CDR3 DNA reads TGTGCCAGCAGCCGAGGGGAGGGGGCGGAGGAGACCCAGTACTTC.

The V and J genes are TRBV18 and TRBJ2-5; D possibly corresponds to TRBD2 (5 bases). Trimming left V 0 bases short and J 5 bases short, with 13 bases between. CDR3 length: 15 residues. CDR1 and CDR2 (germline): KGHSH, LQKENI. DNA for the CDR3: TGTGCCAGCTCACCACCGACGACGGGAAGGGAGACCCAGTACTTC. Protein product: CASSPPTTGRETQYF.

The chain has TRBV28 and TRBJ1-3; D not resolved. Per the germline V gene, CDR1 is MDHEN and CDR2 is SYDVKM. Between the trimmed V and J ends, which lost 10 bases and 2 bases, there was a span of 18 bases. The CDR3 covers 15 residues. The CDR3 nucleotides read TGTGCCACCGGTAGAGGGATTTGGGCTGGAAACACCATATATTTT. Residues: CATGRGIWAGNTIYF. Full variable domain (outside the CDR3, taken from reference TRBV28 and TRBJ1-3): DVKVTQSSRYLVKRTGEKVFLECVQDMDHENMFWYRQDPGLGLRLIYFSYDVKMKEKGDIPEGYSVSREKKERFSLILESASTNQTSMYLCATGRGIWAGNTIYFGEGSWLTVV.

The CDR3 is CASSIDERSPQYF. The CDR3 region has the DNA TGTGCCAGCTCGATCGACGAACGGTCTCCCCAGTACTTC. The V call is TRBV18, the J call TRBJ2-5; D gene unclear. The V gene's germline CDR1 is KGHSH and CDR2 LQKENI. There are 13 residues in the CDR3. V was clipped by 6 bases and J by 9 bases, with 17 bases between them.

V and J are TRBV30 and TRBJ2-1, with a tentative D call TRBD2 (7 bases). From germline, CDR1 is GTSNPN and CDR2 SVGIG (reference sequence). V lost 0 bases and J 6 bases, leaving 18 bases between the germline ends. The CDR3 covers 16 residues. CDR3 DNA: TGTGCCTGGAGTGTACTCTGGAGGGGGGGGCGCAATGAGCAGTTCTTC. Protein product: CAWSVLWRGGRNEQFF. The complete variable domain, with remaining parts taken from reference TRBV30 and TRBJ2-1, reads SQTIHQWPATLVQPVGSPLSLECTVEGTSNPNLYWYRQAAGRGLQLLFYSVGIGQISSEVPQNLSASRPQDRQFILSSKKLLLSDSGFYLCAWSVLWRGGRNEQFFGPGTRLTVL.

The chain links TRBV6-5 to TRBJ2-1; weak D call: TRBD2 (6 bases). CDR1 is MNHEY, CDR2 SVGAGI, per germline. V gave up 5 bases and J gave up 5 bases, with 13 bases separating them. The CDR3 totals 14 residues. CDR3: CASSKYRENNEQFF. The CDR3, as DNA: TGTGCCAGCAGTAAATACCGGGAGAACAATGAGCAGTTCTTC.

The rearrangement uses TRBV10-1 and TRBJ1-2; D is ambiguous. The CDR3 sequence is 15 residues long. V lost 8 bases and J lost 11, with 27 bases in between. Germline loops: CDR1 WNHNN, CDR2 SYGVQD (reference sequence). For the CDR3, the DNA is TGCGCCAGCGGTCGAGAATTGACCGATCTTTTGGGTTACACCTTC. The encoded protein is CASGRELTDLLGYTF.